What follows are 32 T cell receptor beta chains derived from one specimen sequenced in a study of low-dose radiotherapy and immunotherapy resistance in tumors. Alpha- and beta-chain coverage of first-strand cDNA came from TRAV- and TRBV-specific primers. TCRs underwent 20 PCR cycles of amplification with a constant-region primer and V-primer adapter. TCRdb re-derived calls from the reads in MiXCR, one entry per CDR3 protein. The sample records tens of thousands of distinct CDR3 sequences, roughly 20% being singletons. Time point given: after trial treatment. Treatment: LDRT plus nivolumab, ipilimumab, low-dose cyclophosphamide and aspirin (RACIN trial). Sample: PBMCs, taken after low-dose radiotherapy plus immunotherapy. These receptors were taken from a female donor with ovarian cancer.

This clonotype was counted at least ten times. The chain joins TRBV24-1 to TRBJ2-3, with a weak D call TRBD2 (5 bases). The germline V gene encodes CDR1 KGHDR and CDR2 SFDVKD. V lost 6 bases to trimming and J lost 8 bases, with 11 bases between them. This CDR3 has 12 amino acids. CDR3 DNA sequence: TGTGCCACCAGTTTTGGCCGGGGTACGCAGTATTTT. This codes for CATSFGRGTQYF.

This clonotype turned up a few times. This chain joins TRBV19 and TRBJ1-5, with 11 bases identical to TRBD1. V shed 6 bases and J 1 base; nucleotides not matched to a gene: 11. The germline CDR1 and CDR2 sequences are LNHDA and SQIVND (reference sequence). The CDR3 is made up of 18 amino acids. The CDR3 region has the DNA TGTGCCAGTAGCCCCCGGGACAGGGGGGAAGCGAGCAATCAGCCCCAGCATTTT. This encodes CASSPRDRGEASNQPQHF.

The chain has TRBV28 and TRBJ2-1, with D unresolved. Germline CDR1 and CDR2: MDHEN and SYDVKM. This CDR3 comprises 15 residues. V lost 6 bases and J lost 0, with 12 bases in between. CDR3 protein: CASSPLVSSYNEQFF. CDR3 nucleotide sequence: TGTGCCAGCAGCCCTCTGGTGAGCTCCTACAATGAGCAGTTCTTC.

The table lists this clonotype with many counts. In DNA form, the CDR3 reads TGCAGTGCTAGGAAACCCGGGACTAGCGGTCTCCGGGAGCAGTTCTTC. This translates into CSARKPGTSGLREQFF. This chain joins TRBV20-1 and TRBJ2-1; 11 bases are a match to TRBD2. Germline values: CDR1 DFQATT, CDR2 SNEGSKA (reference sequence). V was clipped by 3 bases and J by 10 bases; unmatched bases: 14. The CDR3 extends over 16 amino acids.

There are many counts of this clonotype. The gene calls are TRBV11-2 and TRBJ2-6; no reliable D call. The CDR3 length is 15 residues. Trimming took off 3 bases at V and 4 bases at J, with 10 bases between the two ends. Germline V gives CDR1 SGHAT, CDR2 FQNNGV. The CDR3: CASSFRSPGANVLTF. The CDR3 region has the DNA TGTGCCAGCAGCTTCCGGAGTCCGGGGGCCAACGTCCTGACTTTC.

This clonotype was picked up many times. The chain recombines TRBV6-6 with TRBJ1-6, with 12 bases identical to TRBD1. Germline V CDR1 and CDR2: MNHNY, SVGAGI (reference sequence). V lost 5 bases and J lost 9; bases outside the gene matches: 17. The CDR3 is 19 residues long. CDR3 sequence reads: CASSRLPGQGASGGSPLHF. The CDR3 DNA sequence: TGTGCCAGCAGTCGGCTTCCGGGACAGGGGGCCTCCGGGGGTTCACCCCTCCACTTT.

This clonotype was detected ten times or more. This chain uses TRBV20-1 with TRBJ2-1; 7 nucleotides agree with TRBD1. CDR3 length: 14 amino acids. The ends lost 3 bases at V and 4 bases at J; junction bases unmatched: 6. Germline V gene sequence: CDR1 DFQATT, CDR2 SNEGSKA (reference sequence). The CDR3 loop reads CSASGGQTYNEQFF. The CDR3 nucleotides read TGCAGTGCTAGTGGGGGACAGACATACAATGAGCAGTTCTTC.

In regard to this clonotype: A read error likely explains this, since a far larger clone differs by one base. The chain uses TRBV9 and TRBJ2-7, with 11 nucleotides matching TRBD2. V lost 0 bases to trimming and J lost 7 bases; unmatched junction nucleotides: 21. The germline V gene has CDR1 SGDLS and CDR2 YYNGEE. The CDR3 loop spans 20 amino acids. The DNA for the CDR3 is TGTGCCAGCAGCGTAGCCCCACTAGCGGGGGCCCGGAGCTCCTACAATGAGCAGTACTTC. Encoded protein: CASSVAPLAGARSSYNEQYF.

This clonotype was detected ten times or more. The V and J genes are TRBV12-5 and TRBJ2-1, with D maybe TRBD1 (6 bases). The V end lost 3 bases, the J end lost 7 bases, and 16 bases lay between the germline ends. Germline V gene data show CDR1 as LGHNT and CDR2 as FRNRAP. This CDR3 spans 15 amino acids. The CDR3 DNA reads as TGTGCTAGTGGTTTTAATAGGGGGAACGGGAATGAGCAGTTCTTC. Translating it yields CASGFNRGNGNEQFF.

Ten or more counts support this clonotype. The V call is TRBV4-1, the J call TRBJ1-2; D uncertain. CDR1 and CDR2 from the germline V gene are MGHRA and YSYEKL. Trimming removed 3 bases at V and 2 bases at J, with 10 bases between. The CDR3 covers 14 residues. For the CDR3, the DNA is TGCGCCAGCAGCCAGTTTAATTCCAACTATGGCTACACCTTC. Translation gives CASSQFNSNYGYTF.

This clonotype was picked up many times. The CDR3 DNA sequence: TGCAGCGTTGAACTTGGAAACACCATATATTTT. Translation: CSVELGNTIYF. The rearrangement joins TRBV29-1 to TRBJ1-3; D not resolved. The CDR3 consists of 11 residues. V was shortened by 2 bases and J by 3 bases, with 2 bases between the two germline ends. The germline V gene encodes CDR1 SQVTM and CDR2 ANQGSEA. The full variable domain, rest sourced from reference TRBV29-1 and TRBJ1-3, is SAVISQKPSRDICQRGTSLTIQCQVDSQVTMMFWYRQQPGQSLTLIATANQGSEATYESGFVIDKFPISRPNLTFSTLTVSNMSPEDSSIYLCSVELGNTIYFGEGSWLTVV.

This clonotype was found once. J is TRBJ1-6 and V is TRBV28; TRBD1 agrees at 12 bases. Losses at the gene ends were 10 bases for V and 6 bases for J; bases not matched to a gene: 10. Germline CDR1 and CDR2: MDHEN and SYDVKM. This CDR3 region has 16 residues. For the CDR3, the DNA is TGTGCCATCCACAGGGGGACAGGGGGCTTTAATTCACCCCTCCACTTT. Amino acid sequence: CAIHRGTGGFNSPLHF.

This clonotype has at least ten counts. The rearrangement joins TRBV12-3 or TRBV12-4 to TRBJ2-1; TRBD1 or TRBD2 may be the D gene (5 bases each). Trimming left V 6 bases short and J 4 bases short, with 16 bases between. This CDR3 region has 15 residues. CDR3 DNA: TGTGCCAGCAGAGAGTCGGGGCACTCATACAATGAGCAGTTCTTC. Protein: CASRESGHSYNEQFF.

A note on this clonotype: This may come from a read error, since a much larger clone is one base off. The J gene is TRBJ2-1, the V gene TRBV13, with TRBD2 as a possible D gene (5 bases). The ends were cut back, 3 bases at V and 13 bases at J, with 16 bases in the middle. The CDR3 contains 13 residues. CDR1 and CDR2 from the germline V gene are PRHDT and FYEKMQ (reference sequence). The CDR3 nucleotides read TGTGCCAGCAGCTTCCTATCGGAGGAGACCCAGTTCTTC. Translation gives CASSFLSEETQFF.

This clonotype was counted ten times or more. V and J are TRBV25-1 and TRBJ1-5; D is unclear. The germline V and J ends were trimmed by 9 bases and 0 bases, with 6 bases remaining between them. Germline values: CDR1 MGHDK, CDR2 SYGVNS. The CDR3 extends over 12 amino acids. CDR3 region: CASGSSNQPQHF. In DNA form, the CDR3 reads TGTGCCAGTGGAAGTAGCAATCAGCCCCAGCATTTT.

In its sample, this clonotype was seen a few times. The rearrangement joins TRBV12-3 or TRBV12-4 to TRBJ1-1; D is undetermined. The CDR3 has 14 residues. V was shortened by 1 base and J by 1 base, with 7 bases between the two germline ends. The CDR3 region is CASSLVQPNTEAFF. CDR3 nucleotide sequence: TGTGCCAGCAGTTTAGTTCAGCCGAACACTGAAGCTTTCTTT.

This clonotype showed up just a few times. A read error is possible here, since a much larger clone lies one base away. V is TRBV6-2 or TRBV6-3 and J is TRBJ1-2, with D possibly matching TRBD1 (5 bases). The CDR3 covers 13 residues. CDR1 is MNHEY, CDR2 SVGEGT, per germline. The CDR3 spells CASSYQGPYGYPF. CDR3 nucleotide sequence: TGTGCCAGCAGTTACCAGGGACCCTATGGCTACCCCTTC.

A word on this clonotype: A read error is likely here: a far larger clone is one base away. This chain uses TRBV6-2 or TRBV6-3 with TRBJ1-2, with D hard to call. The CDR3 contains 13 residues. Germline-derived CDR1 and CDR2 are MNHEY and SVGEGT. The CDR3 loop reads CTSRIAGPYGYTF. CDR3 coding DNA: TGTACCAGCAGAATTGCTGGACCCTATGGCTACACCTTC.

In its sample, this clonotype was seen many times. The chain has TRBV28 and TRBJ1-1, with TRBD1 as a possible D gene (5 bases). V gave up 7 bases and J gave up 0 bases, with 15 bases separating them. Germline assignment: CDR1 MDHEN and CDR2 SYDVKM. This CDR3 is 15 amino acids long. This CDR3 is CASIPTGIMNTEAFF. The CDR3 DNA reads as TGTGCCAGCATCCCCACAGGCATTATGAACACTGAAGCTTTCTTT.

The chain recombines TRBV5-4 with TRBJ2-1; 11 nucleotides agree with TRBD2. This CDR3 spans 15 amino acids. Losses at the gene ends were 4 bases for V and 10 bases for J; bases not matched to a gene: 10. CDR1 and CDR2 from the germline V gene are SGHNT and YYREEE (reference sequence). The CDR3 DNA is TGTGCCAGCAGCCCCCGTGGGCTAGCGGGGGGCGAGCAGTTCTTC. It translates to CASSPRGLAGGEQFF.

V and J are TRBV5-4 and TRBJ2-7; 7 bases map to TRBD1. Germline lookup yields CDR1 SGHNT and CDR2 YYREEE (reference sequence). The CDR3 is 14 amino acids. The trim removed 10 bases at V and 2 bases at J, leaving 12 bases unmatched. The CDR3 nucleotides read TGTGCCCTCCATGATGGGCAGGGGGCCTACGAGCAGTACTTC. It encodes CALHDGQGAYEQYF.

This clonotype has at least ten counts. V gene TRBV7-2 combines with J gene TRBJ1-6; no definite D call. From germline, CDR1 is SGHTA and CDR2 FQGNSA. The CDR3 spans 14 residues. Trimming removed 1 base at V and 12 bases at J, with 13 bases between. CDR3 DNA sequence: TGTGCCAGCAGCTTAGATTCACGCTTAGGACCCCTCCACTTT. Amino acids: CASSLDSRLGPLHF.

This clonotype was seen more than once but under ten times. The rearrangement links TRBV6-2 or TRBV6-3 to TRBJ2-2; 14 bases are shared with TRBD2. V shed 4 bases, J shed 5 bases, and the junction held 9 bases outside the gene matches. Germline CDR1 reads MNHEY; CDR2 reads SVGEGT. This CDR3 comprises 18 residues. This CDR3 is CASSLTGTSGRWTGELFF. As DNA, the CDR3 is TGTGCCAGCAGTTTAACCGGGACTAGCGGGAGATGGACCGGGGAGCTGTTTTTT.

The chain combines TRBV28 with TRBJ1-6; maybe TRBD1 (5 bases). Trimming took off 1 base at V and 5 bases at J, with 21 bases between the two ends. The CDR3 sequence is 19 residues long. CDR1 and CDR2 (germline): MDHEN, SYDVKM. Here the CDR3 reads CASSLLSPRGISNNSPLHF. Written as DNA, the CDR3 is TGTGCCAGCAGTTTATTATCCCCCCGGGGGATCTCTAATAATTCACCCCTCCACTTT.

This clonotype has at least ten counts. The CDR3 DNA follows: TGTGCCAGCAGTTACTCAGGCAGGGGGAATACTGAAGCTTTCTTT. Translating it yields CASSYSGRGNTEAFF. The chain employs TRBV6-2 or TRBV6-3 and TRBJ1-1; TRBD1 agrees at 7 bases. Germline V gives CDR1 MNHEY, CDR2 SVGEGT. Losses at the gene ends were 0 bases for V and 5 bases for J; bases not matched to a gene: 6. The CDR3 runs to 15 residues.

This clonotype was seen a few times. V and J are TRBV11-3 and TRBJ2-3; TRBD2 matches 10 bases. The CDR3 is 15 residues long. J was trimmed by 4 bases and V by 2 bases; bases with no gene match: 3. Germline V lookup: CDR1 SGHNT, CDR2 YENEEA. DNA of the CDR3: TGTGCCAGCAGCTTACTAGCGGGAGACGCAGATACGCAGTATTTT. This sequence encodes CASSLLAGDADTQYF.

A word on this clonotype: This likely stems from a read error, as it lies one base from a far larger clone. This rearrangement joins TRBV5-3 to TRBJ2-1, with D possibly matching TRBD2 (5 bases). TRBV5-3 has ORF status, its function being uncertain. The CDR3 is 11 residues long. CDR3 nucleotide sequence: TGTGACAGCAGTAGCGTCAATGAGCAGTTCTTC. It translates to CDSSSVNEQFF.

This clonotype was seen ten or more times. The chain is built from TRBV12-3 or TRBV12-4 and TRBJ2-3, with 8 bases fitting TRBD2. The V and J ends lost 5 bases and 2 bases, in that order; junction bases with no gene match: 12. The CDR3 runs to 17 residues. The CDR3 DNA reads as TGTGCCAGCAGTCTAAGGGCGGGAGGACTGAACACAGATACGCAGTATTTT. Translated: CASSLRAGGLNTDTQYF.

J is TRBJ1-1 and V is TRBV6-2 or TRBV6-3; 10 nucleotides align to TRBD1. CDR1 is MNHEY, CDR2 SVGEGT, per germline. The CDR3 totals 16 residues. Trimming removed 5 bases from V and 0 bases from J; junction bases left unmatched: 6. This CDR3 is CASSTRTGGMNTEAFF. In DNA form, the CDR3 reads TGTGCCAGCAGTACACGGACAGGGGGGATGAACACTGAAGCTTTCTTT.

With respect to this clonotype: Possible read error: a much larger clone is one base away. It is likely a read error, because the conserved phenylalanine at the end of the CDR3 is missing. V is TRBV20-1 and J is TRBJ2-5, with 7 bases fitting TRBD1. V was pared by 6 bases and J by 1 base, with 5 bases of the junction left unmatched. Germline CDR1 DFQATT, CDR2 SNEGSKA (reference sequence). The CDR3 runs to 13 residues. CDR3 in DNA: TGCAGTGCCAGTACAGGGGCCCAAGAGACCCAGTACTCC. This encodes CSASTGAQETQYS.

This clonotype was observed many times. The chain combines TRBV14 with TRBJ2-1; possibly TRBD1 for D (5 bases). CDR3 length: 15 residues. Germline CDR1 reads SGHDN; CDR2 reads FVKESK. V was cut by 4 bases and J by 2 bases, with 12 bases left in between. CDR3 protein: CASSPRQGAYNEQFF. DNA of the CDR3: TGTGCCAGCAGCCCCCGGCAGGGTGCCTACAATGAGCAGTTCTTC.

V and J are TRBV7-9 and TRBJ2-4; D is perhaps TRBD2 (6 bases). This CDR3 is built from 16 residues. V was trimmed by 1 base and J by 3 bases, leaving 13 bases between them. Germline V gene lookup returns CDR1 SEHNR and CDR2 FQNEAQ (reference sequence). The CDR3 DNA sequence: TGTGCCAGCAGCTTAGTACGGGAGACCCTCAAAAACATTCAGTACTTC. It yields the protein CASSLVRETLKNIQYF.